These 10 T cell receptor beta chains were sequenced from one sample in a study of blood T cell repertoires in COVID-19. The table came from immunoSEQ multiplex PCR; TCRdb's copy has only in-frame clones and leaves some out. Found here are under 200,000 clones, roughly four fifths of them singletons; the top ten hold roughly 7.5%. Sequencing used peripheral blood. The source is a man aged 40-55 years who had recovered from COVID-19.

V usage is TRBV2 and J usage is TRBJ1-2, with 8 bases matching TRBD1. Trimming at V came to 4 bases and at J to 5 bases, leaving 3 bases not matched to a gene. The germline V gene has CDR1 SNHLY and CDR2 FYNNEI. The CDR3 is made up of 13 amino acids. The CDR3 loop is CASSVDRDYGYTF. The CDR3, as DNA: TGTGCCAGCAGTGTGGACAGGGATTATGGCTACACCTTC.

The chain couples TRBV6-2 or TRBV6-3 to TRBJ2-5, with D tentatively TRBD1 (5 bases). Germline V gene lookup returns CDR1 MNHEY and CDR2 SVGEGT. The CDR3 length is 13 residues. The V end was cut by 0 bases, the J end by 8 bases, with 10 bases between. The CDR3 nucleotides are TGTGCCAGCAGTTACTCCCCTACAGGCACCCAGTACTTC. Protein product: CASSYSPTGTQYF.

The chain uses TRBV6-2 or TRBV6-3 and TRBJ2-3; 12 nucleotides line up with TRBD2. V shed 7 bases and J 4 bases; nucleotides not matched to a gene: 3. CDR1 and CDR2 (germline): MNHEY, SVGEGT. The CDR3 is 14 residues long. The CDR3 spells CASNPSGGADTQYF. The CDR3 region has the DNA TGTGCCAGCAACCCTAGCGGGGGGGCAGATACGCAGTATTTT.

The CDR3 here is CASSRGTGSWEQYF. CDR3 DNA: TGCGCCAGCAGCCGCGGGACAGGGTCTTGGGAGCAGTACTTC. The chain recombines TRBV4-1 with TRBJ2-7, with 9 bases matching TRBD1. The ends lost 4 bases at V and 7 bases at J; junction bases unmatched: 8. The CDR3 totals 14 residues. Germline V CDR1 and CDR2: MGHRA, YSYEKL.

The chain links TRBV6-5 to TRBJ2-2; D might be TRBD1 (5 bases). With 6 bases removed from V and 5 bases from J, the gap between germline ends came to 16 bases. This CDR3 contains 15 residues. Germline CDR1 and CDR2: MNHEY and SVGAGI. CDR3 region: CASRLRQMLTGELFF. The CDR3 DNA follows: TGTGCCAGCAGACTGCGACAGATGCTTACCGGGGAGCTGTTTTTT.

This clone was recorded only once. The chain uses TRBV7-8 and TRBJ2-2, with 11 bases that match TRBD2. CDR1 and CDR2 from the germline V gene are SGHVS and FQNEAQ. Germline trimming cut 6 bases from V and 6 bases from J; bases unmatched to any gene: 6. The CDR3 spans 15 residues. The CDR3 coding sequence is TGTGCCAGCAGATTACTAGCGGGAGAGGCCGGGGAGCTGTTTTTT. It is translated as CASRLLAGEAGELFF.

This clone appeared a single time. The genes are TRBV5-1 and TRBJ2-2; 9 bases fit TRBD2. This CDR3 contains 16 residues. Trimming at V came to 1 base and at J to 4 bases, leaving 5 bases not matched to a gene. Germline V gene sequence: CDR1 SGHRS, CDR2 YFSETQ. CDR3 loop: CASSLSGGRVTGELFF. The CDR3 region has the DNA TGCGCCAGCAGCTTGTCGGGCGGGAGGGTCACCGGGGAGCTGTTTTTT.

This clone was found once. The V gene is TRBV7-6, the J gene TRBJ2-4; unclear D gene. V was cut by 0 bases and J by 2 bases, with 8 bases left in between. The CDR3 loop spans 15 amino acids. Germline CDR1 reads SGHVS; CDR2 reads FNYEAQ. The CDR3 bases are TGTGCCAGCAGCTTAGCGGCAGTACCCAAAAACATTCAGTACTTC. Its translation is CASSLAAVPKNIQYF.

This clone was observed a handful of times. This chain joins TRBV13 and TRBJ2-1; weak D call: TRBD1 (5 bases). The CDR3 totals 14 residues. The V end lost 0 bases, the J end lost 5 bases, and 8 bases lay between the germline ends. CDR1 and CDR2 (germline): PRHDT, FYEKMQ (reference sequence). CDR3 DNA sequence: TGTGCCAGCAGCTTAGGGGACACCCACAATGAGCAGTTCTTC. This gives the protein CASSLGDTHNEQFF.

Here the CDR3 reads CASSLGSRETQYF. The CDR3 DNA sequence: TGTGCCAGCAGCTTGGGCTCGAGAGAGACCCAGTACTTC. J is TRBJ2-5 and V is TRBV7-3; D gene ambiguous. V lost 3 bases and J 4 bases, leaving 9 bases between the germline ends. This CDR3 contains 13 residues. CDR1 and CDR2 (germline): SGHTA, FQGTGA.